Each of the 14 T cell receptor beta chains below was sequenced from the same sample in a study of cytomegalovirus exposure and HLA in healthy donors. A multiplex PCR was run with 60 Vbeta primers and 13 Jbeta primers. The assay was immunoSEQ multiplex PCR, and TCRdb's table has in-frame clones only and misses some. Here the sample spans 85,000 to 120,000 clones, more than 70% being singletons. Input material: PBMCs. These receptors came from a man aged 40-50 years in good health and CMV-seronegative.

This clone was observed a few times. This rearrangement joins TRBV15 to TRBJ2-7, with 9 bases identical to TRBD1. The CDR3 is 14 amino acids. CDR1 and CDR2 (germline): LNHNV, YYDKDF (reference sequence). The V segment lost 4 bases and the J segment 5 bases; nucleotides outside the gene matches: 6. DNA for the CDR3: TGTGCCACCAGCAAGGACAGGGGTTTCCACGAGCAGTACTTC. Its translation: CATSKDRGFHEQYF.

This chain joins TRBV7-6 and TRBJ2-1, with TRBD2 as a possible D gene (6 bases). The V gene's germline CDR1 is SGHVS and CDR2 FNYEAQ. CDR3 length equals 14 residues. Trimming shortened V by 1 base and J by 7 bases, and 11 bases separated the two germline ends. The CDR3 is CASSLGVGGNEQFF. Written as DNA, the CDR3 is TGTGCCAGCAGCTTAGGGGTCGGGGGTAATGAGCAGTTCTTC.

The rearrangement links TRBV5-1 to TRBJ1-6, with 7 bases fitting TRBD1. From germline, CDR1 is SGHRS and CDR2 YFSETQ. With V trimmed by 3 bases and J by 9 bases, 9 bases remained unmatched. The CDR3 is made up of 15 amino acids. The DNA of the CDR3 is TGCGCCAGCAGCTCCTTGGGGGACAGCAGTTCACCCCTCCACTTT. Translated, it gives CASSSLGDSSSPLHF.

The chain combines TRBV29-1 with TRBJ1-4; the D gene is possibly TRBD1 (5 bases). Germline values: CDR1 SQVTM, CDR2 ANQGSEA. Trimming took off 3 bases at V and 4 bases at J, with 18 bases between the two ends. The CDR3 spans 16 residues. The DNA for the CDR3 is TGCAGCGTTGATAGGGGTCAGGCCGGGCGTAATGAAAAACTGTTTTTT. This gives the protein CSVDRGQAGRNEKLFF.

This clone showed up just a few times. The V gene is TRBV27, the J gene TRBJ2-5; 14 bases match TRBD2. The CDR3 runs to 15 residues. From germline, CDR1 is MNHEY and CDR2 SMNVEV (reference sequence). V dropped 5 bases and J dropped 5; count of bases not matched to a gene: 4. This CDR3 reads CASSLRLAGGETQYF. The CDR3 DNA follows: TGTGCCAGCAGTCTCAGACTAGCGGGGGGGGAGACCCAGTACTTC.

The chain has TRBV5-1 and TRBJ2-5; 8 bases agree with TRBD1. The CDR3 totals 15 residues. CDR1 SGHRS and CDR2 YFSETQ come from the germline V gene. V dropped 5 bases and J dropped 2; count of bases not matched to a gene: 8. The CDR3 DNA is TGCGCCAGCAGAAACACAGGGGGAACTCAAGAGACCCAGTACTTC. This translates into CASRNTGGTQETQYF.

The chain is built from TRBV5-4 and TRBJ2-3; a weak D match, TRBD2 (6 bases). V was trimmed by 4 bases and J by 0 bases, leaving 15 bases between them. CDR3 length: 16 amino acids. Germline V gene data show CDR1 as SGHNT and CDR2 as YYREEE (reference sequence). For the CDR3, the DNA is TGTGCCAGCAGCGCGGGCCCCGGGACTAGCACAGATACGCAGTATTTT. This codes for CASSAGPGTSTDTQYF.

J is TRBJ1-6 and V is TRBV11-3, with 7 positions matching TRBD1. The CDR3 spans 18 residues. V trimming: 5 bases; J trimming: 7 bases; junction bases outside the gene matches: 17. The germline V gene has CDR1 SGHNT and CDR2 YENEEA. The CDR3 sequence is CASSLRKVHRDSNSPLHF. The CDR3 DNA is TGTGCCAGCAGCCTGCGAAAGGTTCACCGGGACAGCAATTCACCCCTCCACTTT.

The chain links TRBV19 to TRBJ2-7, with 8 bases aligning to TRBD1. From germline, CDR1 is LNHDA and CDR2 SQIVND (reference sequence). Unmatched junction bases numbered 7, after V lost 6 bases and J lost 0 bases. This CDR3 comprises 15 residues. The CDR3 is CASSTGGRSSYEQYF. CDR3 DNA sequence: TGTGCCAGTAGCACAGGGGGACGGAGCTCCTACGAGCAGTACTTC. Filled out from reference TRBV19 and TRBJ2-7, the complete variable domain reads DGGITQSPKYLFRKEGQNVTLSCEQNLNHDAMYWYRQDPGQGLRLIYYSQIVNDFQKGDIAEGYSVSREKKESFPLTVTSAQKNPTAFYLCASSTGGRSSYEQYFGPGTRLTVT.

This clone appeared a single time. This rearrangement joins TRBV10-3 to TRBJ2-1; D may be TRBD1 (5 bases). Germline lookup yields CDR1 ENHRY and CDR2 SYGVKD. The CDR3 loop spans 11 amino acids. V shed 10 bases and J shed 5 bases, with 9 bases lying between them. The DNA for the CDR3 is TGTGCCACAAGACAGAACAATGAGCAGTTCTTC. It encodes CATRQNNEQFF.

The gene calls are TRBV5-1 and TRBJ1-3; 9 positions match TRBD1. The germline gives CDR1 SGHRS, CDR2 YFSETQ. The junction had 6 bases not matched to a gene; V was cut back by 4 bases and J by 4 bases. The CDR3 loop spans 15 amino acids. The CDR3 loop reads CASSPRTGDGNTIYF. Here the CDR3 DNA reads TGCGCCAGCAGCCCCCGGACAGGGGACGGAAACACCATATATTTT. The whole variable domain, remainder taken from reference TRBV5-1 and TRBJ1-3, is KAGVTQTPRYLIKTRGQQVTLSCSPISGHRSVSWYQQTPGQGLQFLFEYFSETQRNKGNFPGRFSGRQFSNSRSEMNVSTLELGDSALYLCASSPRTGDGNTIYFGEGSWLTVV.

V and J are TRBV27 and TRBJ2-3; D is ambiguous. CDR3 length equals 15 residues. V was shortened by 0 bases and J by 4 bases, with 11 bases between the two germline ends. Per the germline V gene, CDR1 is MNHEY and CDR2 is SMNVEV (reference sequence). CDR3 sequence: CASSLSWLLADTQYF. In DNA form, the CDR3 reads TGTGCCAGCAGTTTATCCTGGCTGCTGGCAGATACGCAGTATTTT.

The chain carries TRBV25-1 and TRBJ2-1; 7 nucleotides align to TRBD2. The CDR3 consists of 14 residues. Trimming removed 7 bases from V and 0 bases from J; junction bases left unmatched: 3. The V gene's germline CDR1 is MGHDK and CDR2 SYGVNS. Written as DNA, the CDR3 is TGTGCCAGCACCCCGGGAGGCTCCTACAATGAGCAGTTCTTC. It specifies CASTPGGSYNEQFF.

The rearrangement links TRBV25-1 to TRBJ1-1, with D tentatively TRBD1 (6 bases). Germline CDR1 and CDR2: MGHDK and SYGVNS. This CDR3 has 13 residues. V gave up 6 bases and J gave up 11 bases, with 19 bases separating them. The CDR3 reads CASSKQGLISAFF. The CDR3 region has the DNA TGTGCCAGCAGCAAGCAGGGGCTCATTTCGGCTTTCTTT.